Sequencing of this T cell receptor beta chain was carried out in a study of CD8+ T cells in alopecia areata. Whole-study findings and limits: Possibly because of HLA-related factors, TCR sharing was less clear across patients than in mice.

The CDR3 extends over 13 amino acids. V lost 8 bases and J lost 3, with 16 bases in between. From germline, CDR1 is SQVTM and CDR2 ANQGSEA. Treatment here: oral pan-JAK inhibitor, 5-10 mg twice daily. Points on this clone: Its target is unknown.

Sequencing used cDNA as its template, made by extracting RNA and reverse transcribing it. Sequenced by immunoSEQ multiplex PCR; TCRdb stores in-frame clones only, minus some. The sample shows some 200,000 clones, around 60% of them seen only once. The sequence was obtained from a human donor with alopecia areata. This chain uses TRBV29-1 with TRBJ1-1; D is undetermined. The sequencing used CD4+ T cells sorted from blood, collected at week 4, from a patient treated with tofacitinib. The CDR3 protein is CSTTILWDTEAFF. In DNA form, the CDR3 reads TGCAGCACCACGATTCTGTGGGACACTGAAGCTTTCTTT. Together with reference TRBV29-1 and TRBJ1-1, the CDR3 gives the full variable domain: SAVISQKPSRDICQRGTSLTIQCQVDSQVTMMFWYRQQPGQSLTLIATANQGSEATYESGFVIDKFPISRPNLTFSTLTVSNMSPEDSSIYLCSTTILWDTEAFFGQGTRLTVV.